This T cell receptor (beta chain) was observed in a study of cytomegalovirus exposure and HLA in healthy donors. About the research overall: In an earlier analysis, approximately 120 million unique TCR beta sequences were found from 150 million to 200 million T cells.

The primer mix had 60 Vbeta and 13 Jbeta primers. Measured with immunoSEQ multiplex PCR; TCRdb has only the in-frame clones, and not every one. Here the sample spans about 130,000 clones, 70% to 85% being singletons. CDR1 SGHAT and CDR2 FQNNGV come from the germline V gene. The CDR3 runs to 14 residues. V was pared by 0 bases and J by 2 bases, with 7 bases between. The material sequenced was PBMCs. The receptor's source is a boy aged 2 to 9 in good health and CMV-seronegative. The J gene is TRBJ2-5, the V gene TRBV11-2; D not certain. The CDR3 here is CASSLERPQETQYF. DNA of the CDR3: TGTGCCAGCAGCTTAGAGCGTCCGCAAGAGACCCAGTACTTC.